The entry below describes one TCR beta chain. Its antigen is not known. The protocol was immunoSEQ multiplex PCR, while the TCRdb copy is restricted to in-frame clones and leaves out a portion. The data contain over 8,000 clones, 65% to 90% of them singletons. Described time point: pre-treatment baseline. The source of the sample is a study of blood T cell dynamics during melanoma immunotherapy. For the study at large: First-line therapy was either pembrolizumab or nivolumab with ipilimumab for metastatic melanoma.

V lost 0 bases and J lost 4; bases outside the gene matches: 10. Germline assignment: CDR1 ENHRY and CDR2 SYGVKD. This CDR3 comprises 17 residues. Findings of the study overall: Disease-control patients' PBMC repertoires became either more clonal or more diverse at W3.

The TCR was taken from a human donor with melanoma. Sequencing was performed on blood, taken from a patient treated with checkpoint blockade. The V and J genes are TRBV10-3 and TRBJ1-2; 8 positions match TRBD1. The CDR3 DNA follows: TGTGCCATCAGTGAGTCGAAAGCAGGGGGCTTCTTCTATGGCTACACCTTC. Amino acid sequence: CAISESKAGGFFYGYTF.